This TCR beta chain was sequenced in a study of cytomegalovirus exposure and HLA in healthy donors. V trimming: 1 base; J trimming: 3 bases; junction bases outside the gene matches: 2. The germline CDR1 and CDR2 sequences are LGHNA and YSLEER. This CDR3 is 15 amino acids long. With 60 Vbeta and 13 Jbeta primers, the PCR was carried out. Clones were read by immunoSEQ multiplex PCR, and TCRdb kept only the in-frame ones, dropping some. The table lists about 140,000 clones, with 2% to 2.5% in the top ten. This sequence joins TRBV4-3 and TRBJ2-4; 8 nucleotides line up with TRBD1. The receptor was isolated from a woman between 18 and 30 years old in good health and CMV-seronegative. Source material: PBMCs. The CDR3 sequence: CASSQGTGIKNIQYF. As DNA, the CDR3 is TGCGCCAGCAGCCAAGGGACAGGGATCAAAAACATTCAGTACTTC.